The TCR beta chain described here comes from a study of T cell responses to AZD1222 COVID-19 vaccine. Study-wide results and caveats: Donors, mostly white British, included more females; clonal diversity was possibly underestimated.

This clone was counted a few times. The target antigen is unknown. The CDR3 is made up of 16 amino acids. The germline V gene encodes CDR1 LNHDA and CDR2 SQIVND (reference sequence). V gave up 4 bases and J gave up 2 bases; unmatched junction bases: 8. Clones were sequenced by immunoSEQ multiplex PCR, and TCRdb holds only the in-frame ones, with some missing. The table includes some 50,000 clones, 65% to 85% detected once. This specimen was peripheral blood, taken on day 0 of AZD1222 vaccination. This receptor was taken from an adult in good health. The V and J genes are TRBV19 and TRBJ2-7, with 10 bases that match TRBD2. The CDR3 loop is CASSTTTSGVTYEQYF. The CDR3 nucleotides read TGTGCCAGTAGTACGACTACTAGCGGGGTGACCTACGAGCAGTACTTC.